The 7 T cell receptor beta chains in this list originate from one sample, sequenced in a study of T cells in Graves' hyperthyroidism and ophthalmopathy. There were TCR beta CDR3 regions amplified from RNA transcripts. Using the HTBI primer set, a first-round RT-PCR was run on the TCR CDR3. TCRdb itself ran the multiplex PCR reads through MiXCR, one entry per CDR3 protein. The sample contains about 840,000 distinct CDR3 sequences, roughly 40% of which appear only once. The sequenced material came from blood. These receptors all come from a man aged 18 to 29 with Graves' hyperthyroidism.

The V call is TRBV5-1, the J call TRBJ1-1; D not resolved. Trimming shortened V by 9 bases and J by 2 bases, and 14 bases separated the two germline ends. This CDR3 has 13 amino acids. Germline V CDR1 and CDR2: SGHRS, YFSETQ. CDR3 DNA: TGCGCCACCTCGGACGGCCCTAACACTGAAGCTTTCTTT. Protein product: CATSDGPNTEAFF.

This clonotype was recorded at least ten times. The V and J genes are TRBV9 and TRBJ1-1; a weak D match, TRBD1 (5 bases). Trimming left V 0 bases short and J 3 bases short, with 12 bases between. Germline values: CDR1 SGDLS, CDR2 YYNGEE. CDR3 length: 15 amino acids. This CDR3 reads CASSVAPGLYTEAFF. DNA for the CDR3: TGTGCCAGCAGCGTAGCCCCAGGGCTGTACACTGAAGCTTTCTTT.

This clonotype came up a few times. The V and J genes are TRBV7-9 and TRBJ2-7, with TRBD2 matching 10 bases. J was trimmed by 3 bases and V by 5 bases; bases with no gene match: 10. The CDR3 runs 16 residues. The germline CDR1 and CDR2 sequences are SEHNR and FQNEAQ (reference sequence). CDR3 sequence (DNA): TGTGCCAGCAGCCCCCCTCTAGCGGGAGCTTTCTACGAGCAGTACTTC. It specifies CASSPPLAGAFYEQYF.

This sequence joins TRBV11-2 and TRBJ2-7; 13 nucleotides agree with TRBD2. The germline gives CDR1 SGHAT, CDR2 FQNNGV. The CDR3 extends over 14 amino acids. The trim removed 5 bases at V and 5 bases at J, leaving 3 bases unmatched. The CDR3 DNA follows: TGTGCCAGCAGCGCACTAGCGGGAGGGAACGAGCAGTACTTC. Amino acids: CASSALAGGNEQYF.

J is TRBJ1-1 and V is TRBV20-1, with no clear D. CDR1 is DFQATT and CDR2 is SNEGSKA in the germline V gene (reference sequence). The CDR3 runs 14 residues. The germline V and J ends were trimmed by 3 bases and 2 bases, with 13 bases remaining between them. CDR3 in DNA: TGCAGTGCTAGGGTACCCTTGCTTAACACTGAAGCTTTCTTT. It is translated as CSARVPLLNTEAFF.

The chain carries TRBV10-3 and TRBJ1-5, with a possible D match to TRBD1 (5 bases). The CDR3 sequence is 13 residues long. The V gene's germline CDR1 is ENHRY and CDR2 SYGVKD. V was clipped by 10 bases and J by 5 bases, with 15 bases between them. The CDR3: CASSLEQDQPQHF. DNA for the CDR3: TGTGCCAGCAGCCTTGAACAGGATCAGCCCCAGCATTTT.

This rearrangement joins TRBV9 to TRBJ1-6; D is unclear. This CDR3 region has 14 residues. From germline, CDR1 is SGDLS and CDR2 YYNGEE. Between the trimmed V and J ends, which lost 4 bases and 7 bases, there was a span of 12 bases. DNA of the CDR3: TGTGCCAGCAGCCGAAATGGTGCCAATTCACCCCTCCACTTT. Protein: CASSRNGANSPLHF.